The present TCR beta chain was sequenced within a study of T cell responses to AZD1222 COVID-19 vaccine. A remark on this clone: Its antigen is still unknown.

Data came from immunoSEQ multiplex PCR; TCRdb stores just in-frame clones and leaves some out. The data show 140,000 to 150,000 clones, 75% to 85% seen once. Study-wide points: The study reported that nearly half of spike-specific TCRs target unmutated variant regions. Spike-specific TCRs gained breadth and depth after people received two AZD1222 doses. Clonal diversity was possibly underestimated; the donors were predominantly white British and more often female. No repertoire was sampled before or during the peak T cell response, only after it.

Trimming stripped 4 bases from V and 13 bases from J, with 14 bases between. Germline V lookup: CDR1 LNHDA, CDR2 SQIVND (reference sequence). This CDR3 comprises 13 residues. J is TRBJ1-6 and V is TRBV19; D is perhaps TRBD1 (5 bases). The sequence was collected from an adult in good health. The sequences come from peripheral blood, collected on day 0 of MenACWY control vaccination. The chain's CDR3 is CASSTQRGPPLHF. CDR3 in DNA: TGTGCCAGTAGTACCCAAAGGGGTCCGCCCCTCCACTTT.